Below, one T cell receptor beta chain is given with its context. This sample is drawn from a study of radiotherapy plus CTLA-4 blockade in lung cancer. Germline V gene lookup returns CDR1 LNHNV and CDR2 YYDKDF (reference sequence). The V end was cut by 1 base, the J end by 0 bases, with 10 bases between. This CDR3 region has 16 residues. Repertoires were generated with immunoSEQ multiplex PCR, while TCRdb's copy carries only in-frame clones and drops some. The repertoire holds 40,000 to 45,000 clones, with under 80% as singletons. This receptor was identified in a human donor with non-small cell lung cancer who had stable disease on radiotherapy plus ipilimumab. The V call is TRBV15, the J call TRBJ1-3; tentative D call: TRBD1 (5 bases). The specimen comprised peripheral blood, sampled from a patient treated with radiotherapy plus ipilimumab. The CDR3, as DNA: TGTGCCACCAGCAGAGGAGACAGAAACTCTGGAAACACCATATATTTT. This sequence encodes CATSRGDRNSGNTIYF.